A single sample is the source of the 26 T cell receptor beta chains below, sequenced in a study of brain T cells in children with intractable seizures. Clones were sequenced by immunoSEQ multiplex PCR, and TCRdb holds only the in-frame ones, with some missing. The data hold 340,000 or so clones, with roughly 93% observed a single time. Specified time point: blood from clinic visit 5 months post-surgery; TSC patient then seizure free. Sequences were derived from peripheral blood, sampled approximately 5 months after surgery. These receptors were collected from a boy in the first two years of life with tuberous sclerosis and intractable seizures.

The CDR3 sequence is CAWSSGQGYYEQYF. DNA of the CDR3: TGTGCCTGGAGTTCGGGACAGGGGTACTACGAGCAGTACTTC. J is TRBJ2-7 and V is TRBV30, with TRBD1 matching 10 bases. In germline, CDR1 is GTSNPN, CDR2 SVGIG (reference sequence). CDR3 length: 14 amino acids. V lost 2 bases, J lost 3 bases, and 4 bases stayed unmatched. Filled out from reference TRBV30 and TRBJ2-7, the complete variable domain reads SQTIHQWPATLVQPVGSPLSLECTVEGTSNPNLYWYRQAAGRGLQLLFYSVGIGQISSEVPQNLSASRPQDRQFILSSKKLLLSDSGFYLCAWSSGQGYYEQYFGPGTRLTVT.

This clone counts as medium-sized. The chain joins TRBV15 to TRBJ2-6; D remains unclear. This CDR3 is built from 14 residues. V was shortened by 5 bases and J by 3 bases, with 8 bases between the two germline ends. CDR1 is LNHNV and CDR2 is YYDKDF in the germline V gene (reference sequence). CDR3 amino acids: CATSPARGANVLTF. DNA of the CDR3: TGTGCCACCAGCCCGGCCCGTGGGGCCAACGTCCTGACTTTC.

V usage is TRBV19 and J usage is TRBJ2-3; the D gene is possibly TRBD2 (7 bases). This CDR3 is built from 16 residues. Per the germline V gene, CDR1 is LNHDA and CDR2 is SQIVND (reference sequence). V dropped 2 bases and J dropped 2 bases, with 14 bases sitting between them. The CDR3 DNA reads TGTGCCAGTAGTATAAAGGGGGGGGGTTACACAGATACGCAGTATTTT. It codes for CASSIKGGGYTDTQYF.

The chain uses TRBV12-2 and TRBJ1-3; the D call TRBD1 from the table was never checked on the DNA. TRBV12-2 is a pseudogene. The CDR3 is 17 residues long. The CDR3 sequence: CASRAGQGGFSGNTIYF. The DNA for the CDR3 is TGTGCAAGTCGCGCTGGACAGGGGGGCTTCTCTGGAAACACCATATATTTT.

This chain links TRBV21-1 with TRBJ2-3; the D segment call TRBD2 is taken from the table without a DNA check. TRBV21-1 is described as a pseudogene. The length of the CDR3 is 21 residues. This CDR3 is CASSPTCRTSGRVNGTDTQYF. The CDR3 coding sequence is TGTGCCAGCAGCCCTACCTGTCGGACTAGCGGGAGGGTAAACGGCACAGATACGCAGTATTTT.

The chain is built from TRBV6-2 or TRBV6-3 and TRBJ2-7; 8 nucleotides match TRBD2. The CDR3 sequence is 15 residues long. The junction had 4 bases not matched to a gene; V was cut back by 2 bases and J by 1 base. Germline lookup yields CDR1 MNHEY and CDR2 SVGEGT. The CDR3, as DNA: TGTGCCAGCAGTTACCCGGGACTAGGTTCCTACGAGCAGTACTTC. Protein: CASSYPGLGSYEQYF.

This sequence joins TRBV7-9 and TRBJ1-6; no clear D gene. This CDR3 comprises 17 residues. Germline V gene lookup returns CDR1 SEHNR and CDR2 FQNEAQ (reference sequence). The V and J ends lost 1 base and 0 bases respectively, with 10 bases between them. The CDR3 DNA follows: TGTGCCAGCAGCTTAGGGCCCCCAAGCTCCTATAATTCACCCCTCCACTTT. This codes for CASSLGPPSSYNSPLHF.

The genes are TRBV7-2 and TRBJ1-3; D gene uncertain. The V end lost 6 bases, the J end lost 1 base, and 10 bases lay between the germline ends. Germline CDR1 and CDR2: SGHTA and FQGNSA. The CDR3 covers 14 residues. The CDR3 is CASRKGDSGNTIYF. The DNA of the CDR3 is TGTGCCAGCAGGAAGGGTGATTCTGGAAACACCATATATTTT.

Turning to this clone: The junction departs from the called germline gene at one end, perhaps through a read error. The chain links TRBV7-3 to TRBJ2-2; D is possibly TRBD1 or TRBD2 (6 bases each). CDR1 SGHTA and CDR2 FQGTGA come from the germline V gene. The CDR3 consists of 21 residues. The CDR3 DNA reads as TGTGCCAGCAGCCCAATCCGGGAGTGGGACACAAAGTCTAGGGCCGACGGGGATCTGTTTTTT. Residues: CASSPIREWDTKSRADGDLFF.

The rearrangement links TRBV28 to TRBJ1-1; a possible D gene is TRBD1 (6 bases). Germline V CDR1 and CDR2: MDHEN, SYDVKM. This CDR3 is built from 14 residues. V gave up 7 bases and J gave up 6 bases, with 18 bases separating them. CDR3 nucleotide sequence: TGTGCCAGCAAATCCGGGGGCGGGCACGCTGAAGCTTTCTTT. This codes for CASKSGGGHAEAFF.

The chain joins TRBV12-5 to TRBJ2-7; D call uncertain. There are 15 residues in the CDR3. Germline loops: CDR1 LGHNT, CDR2 FRNRAP. Deletions cut 0 bases from V and 3 bases from J, with 12 bases between. CDR3 in amino acids: CASGLVRYSDYEQYF. CDR3 sequence (DNA): TGTGCTAGTGGTTTGGTACGCTACAGCGACTACGAGCAGTACTTC.

The rearrangement uses TRBV29-1 and TRBJ1-2; D not resolved. The germline V gene encodes CDR1 SQVTM and CDR2 ANQGSEA. This CDR3 is 13 amino acids long. V was trimmed by 5 bases and J by 4 bases, leaving 14 bases between them. CDR3 nucleotide sequence: TGCAGCGTTCGGGCTGGTTCGAGCTATGGCTACACCTTC. It specifies CSVRAGSSYGYTF.

The V gene is TRBV29-1, the J gene TRBJ2-7, with D perhaps TRBD1 (6 bases). CDR3 size: 12 residues. Germline CDR1 is SQVTM and CDR2 is ANQGSEA. V was shortened by 6 bases and J by 7 bases, with 16 bases between the two germline ends. The CDR3 region has the DNA TGCAGCGTGCAGAGACAGGCGGGTGAGCAGTACTTC. This gives the protein CSVQRQAGEQYF.

V and J are TRBV13 and TRBJ1-2; no clear D. Looked up from germline, CDR1 is PRHDT and CDR2 is FYEKMQ (reference sequence). Trimming removed 2 bases at V and 4 bases at J, with 5 bases between. The CDR3 is made up of 12 amino acids. CDR3 sequence reads: CASSLNSYGYTF. The CDR3 DNA follows: TGTGCCAGCAGCTTAAACAGCTATGGCTACACCTTC.

The chain has TRBV6-5 and TRBJ1-2; 8 nucleotides agree with TRBD1. V lost 4 bases, J lost 1 base, and 8 bases stayed unmatched. This CDR3 comprises 16 residues. Looked up from germline, CDR1 is MNHEY and CDR2 is SVGAGI. The CDR3 DNA is TGTGCCAGCAGTTCCCCTAGGACAGGGATTAACTATGGCTACACCTTC. This sequence encodes CASSSPRTGINYGYTF.

This chain connects TRBV11-2 to TRBJ2-3, with D perhaps TRBD1 (5 bases). The CDR3 runs 16 residues. The V and J ends lost 2 bases and 2 bases respectively, with 14 bases between them. CDR1 and CDR2 (germline): SGHAT, FQNNGV. The CDR3 coding sequence is TGTGCCAGCAGCTTAAAGACAGCATTTAACACAGATACGCAGTATTTT. This gives the protein CASSLKTAFNTDTQYF.

The chain links TRBV10-3 to TRBJ1-1; maybe TRBD1 (6 bases). Germline V gives CDR1 ENHRY, CDR2 SYGVKD. Trimming stripped 6 bases from V and 10 bases from J, with 15 bases between. CDR3 length: 12 amino acids. The CDR3 here is CAIRALGGRAFF. CDR3 in DNA: TGTGCCATCAGGGCCCTAGGGGGGCGAGCTTTCTTT.

V usage is TRBV5-1 and J usage is TRBJ1-2; tentatively, D is TRBD1 (5 bases). CDR1 and CDR2 (germline): SGHRS, YFSETQ. Trimming took off 0 bases at V and 8 bases at J, with 11 bases between the two ends. The CDR3 sequence is 13 residues long. CDR3 residues: CASSLALGEGYTF. The DNA for the CDR3 is TGCGCCAGCAGCTTGGCCTTGGGGGAAGGCTACACCTTC.

A few counts support this clone. This chain connects TRBV9 to TRBJ1-1; D perhaps matches TRBD1 (5 bases). The V and J ends lost 0 bases and 0 bases respectively, with 9 bases between them. Germline CDR1 is SGDLS and CDR2 is YYNGEE. The CDR3 covers 15 residues. The DNA for the CDR3 is TGTGCCAGCAGCGTAGGGGGCTACATGAACACTGAAGCTTTCTTT. This translates into CASSVGGYMNTEAFF.

The V gene is TRBV30, the J gene TRBJ1-3; D remains unclear. Between the trimmed V and J ends, which lost 2 bases and 0 bases, there was a span of 8 bases. The CDR3 extends over 14 amino acids. CDR1 and CDR2 from the germline V gene are GTSNPN and SVGIG (reference sequence). In DNA, the CDR3 is TGTGCCTGGAGTCCGGCTGCCTCTGGAAACACCATATATTTT. Its protein is CAWSPAASGNTIYF.

The gene calls are TRBV5-1 and TRBJ1-1, with D possibly TRBD1 on 6 matching bases. V lost 5 bases and J 2 bases, leaving 13 bases between the germline ends. CDR3 length: 14 residues. Germline V lookup: CDR1 SGHRS, CDR2 YFSETQ. This CDR3 is CASSTTGQNTEAFF. DNA for the CDR3: TGCGCCAGCAGTACGACAGGACAAAACACTGAAGCTTTCTTT.

For the CDR3, the DNA is TGTGCCAGCAGCAATAAAGAGTTCGAGCAGTACTTC. As protein: CASSNKEFEQYF. This chain links TRBV21-1 with TRBJ2-7; the tabulated D call, TRBD2, remains unverified against the DNA. TRBV21-1 is a documented pseudogene. CDR3 length equals 12 residues.

The gene calls are TRBV5-1 and TRBJ1-1; D gene ambiguous. V was pared by 4 bases and J by 11 bases, with 18 bases between. Germline V gene data show CDR1 as SGHRS and CDR2 as YFSETQ. This CDR3 has 13 amino acids. For the CDR3, the DNA is TGCGCCAGCAGCCCATTAATGGAAACCGGGGCTTTCTTT. Its protein product is CASSPLMETGAFF.

The V call is TRBV5-4, the J call TRBJ2-1; 7 bases match TRBD1. V lost 6 bases and J lost 5; bases outside the gene matches: 11. The CDR3 extends over 15 amino acids. The V gene's germline CDR1 is SGHNT and CDR2 YYREEE (reference sequence). CDR3 sequence: CASTSGTAIDNEQFF. The CDR3 bases are TGTGCCAGCACTTCCGGGACAGCAATCGACAATGAGCAGTTCTTC.

The chain has TRBV11-2 and TRBJ2-5; possibly TRBD1 for D (6 bases). Looked up from germline, CDR1 is SGHAT and CDR2 is FQNNGV. V lost 5 bases and J lost 3, with 10 bases in between. The CDR3 has 13 amino acids. CDR3: CASSQWTEETQYF. CDR3 DNA sequence: TGTGCCAGCAGCCAGTGGACAGAAGAGACCCAGTACTTC.

V and J are TRBV7-9 and TRBJ2-1, with D hard to call. CDR3 length equals 13 residues. V lost 1 base and J 6 bases, leaving 7 bases between the germline ends. The germline V gene has CDR1 SEHNR and CDR2 FQNEAQ (reference sequence). CDR3 region: CASSLVFGNEQFF. For the CDR3, the DNA is TGTGCCAGCAGCTTAGTGTTTGGCAATGAGCAGTTCTTC. Looking up the rest from reference TRBV7-9 and TRBJ2-1 gives the full variable domain: DTGVSQNPRHKITKRGQNVTFRCDPISEHNRLYWYRQTLGQGPEFLTYFQNEAQLEKSRLLSDRFSAERPKGSFSTLEIQRTEQGDSAMYLCASSLVFGNEQFFGPGTRLTVL.